A selection of T cell receptor beta chains follows, all from one sample in a study of T cells after yellow fever vaccination. TCRdb itself ran the 5' RACE reads through MiXCR, one entry per CDR3 protein. The sample shows roughly 85,000 distinct CDR3 sequences, less than 15% of them seen only once. The sample consisted of CD8+ T cells not binding an NS4B(214-222) dextramer, sorted from PBMCs, taken less than 25 days after the first yellow fever vaccination. The source is a man aged 18-30 years who received the YFV17D yellow fever vaccine. CDR3s include the opening cysteine and the closing phenylalanine or tryptophan. D genes are given only for firm matches. Size tells how often a clone was seen (once, few, many) or the class of an expanded clone, and some rows leave it out.

length: 14
D: -
size: few
J: TRBJ1-2
V: TRBV20-1
DNA: TGCAGTGCTAGAAGGGCAGGTAGATTCTATGGCTACACCTTC
CDR3: CSARRAGRFYGYTF

length: 13
D: -
size: -
J: TRBJ2-1
V: TRBV28
DNA: TGTGCCAGCAGTTTAGGACTATTGGTTGAGCAGTTCTTC
CDR3: CASSLGLLVEQFF

length: 15
D: -
size: few
J: TRBJ2-3
V: TRBV15
DNA: TGTGCCACCAGCAGAGAGGAGTCCCAGGGGGATACGCAGTATTTT
CDR3: CATSREESQGDTQYF

length: 12
D: -
size: few
J: TRBJ2-5
V: TRBV5-1
DNA: TGCGCCAGCGTCGGGGCTCAAGAGACCCAGTACTTC
CDR3: CASVGAQETQYF

length: 13
D: -
size: few
J: TRBJ2-7
V: TRBV29-1
DNA: TGCAGCGTTGACGACAGTCGGGGCTACGAGCAGTACTTC
CDR3: CSVDDSRGYEQYF

length: 15
D: -
size: few
J: TRBJ2-1
V: TRBV24-1
DNA: TGTGCCACCAGTGAGCTTGGGACTCCACAAAATGAGCAGTTCTTC
CDR3: CATSELGTPQNEQFF

length: 14
D: TRBD2
size: few
J: TRBJ2-1
V: TRBV12-3/TRBV12-4
DNA: TGTGCCAGCAGCCCTGCAGCGGGATGGGGTGAGCAGTTCTTC
CDR3: CASSPAAGWGEQFF

length: 14
D: -
size: -
J: TRBJ2-7
V: TRBV7-9
DNA: TGTGCCAGCAGCTCGGGGCCCCAGTACTACGAGCAGTACTTC
CDR3: CASSSGPQYYEQYF

length: 15
D: TRBD2
size: large
J: TRBJ2-1
V: TRBV4-2
DNA: TGTGCCAGCAGCCAAGCTAGCGGGGGGGCCAATGAGCAGTTCTTC
CDR3: CASSQASGGANEQFF

length: 12
D: -
size: few
J: TRBJ2-5
V: TRBV12-3/TRBV12-4
DNA: TGTGCCAGCAGTTCCGCGGGGGAGACCCAGTACTTC
CDR3: CASSSAGETQYF

length: 12
D: -
size: few
J: TRBJ1-1
V: TRBV24-1
DNA: TGTGCCACCAGTGCCCTGAGGGTGGAAGCTTTCTTT
CDR3: CATSALRVEAFF

length: 15
D: -
size: few
J: TRBJ2-3
V: TRBV14
DNA: TGTGCCAGCAGCTATACAGGCGCAAGCACAGATACGCAGTATTTT
CDR3: CASSYTGASTDTQYF

length: 14
D: -
size: many
J: TRBJ2-7
V: TRBV7-2
DNA: TGTGCCAGCAGCCCTCGGGATAATTACGGGGAGCAGTACTTC
CDR3: CASSPRDNYGEQYF

length: 13
D: -
size: -
J: TRBJ2-2
V: TRBV6-1
DNA: TGTGCCAGCACTGCGGGCGACGCCGGGGAGCTGTTTTTT
CDR3: CASTAGDAGELFF

length: 15
D: -
size: -
J: TRBJ1-3
V: TRBV12-3/TRBV12-4
DNA: TGTGCCAGCTTGTCGCGGGGGGCGAGAGGAAACACCATATATTTT
CDR3: CASLSRGARGNTIYF

length: 14
D: TRBD2
size: few
J: TRBJ2-7
V: TRBV12-3/TRBV12-4
DNA: TGTGCCAACCCGGGACTAGTCTCTACCTACGAGCAGTACTTC
CDR3: CANPGLVSTYEQYF

length: 14
D: TRBD2
size: -
J: TRBJ2-3
V: TRBV12-3/TRBV12-4
DNA: TGTGCCTGCGGGAACGGGGGGTACACAGATACGCAGTATTTT
CDR3: CACGNGGYTDTQYF

length: 14
D: -
size: few
J: TRBJ2-2
V: TRBV4-3
DNA: TGCGCCAGCAACGGGGGGCGGGACACCGGGGAGCTGTTTTTT
CDR3: CASNGGRDTGELFF

length: 15
D: -
size: many
J: TRBJ2-4
V: TRBV5-6
DNA: TGTGCCAGCAGCTTGGTAGGCCAGGGGAAAGACATTCAGTACTTC
CDR3: CASSLVGQGKDIQYF

length: 17
D: -
size: -
J: TRBJ2-4
V: TRBV5-1
DNA: TGCGCCAGCAGCTTGGTCAGTAGGCTGGGAGGCAAAAACATTCAGTACTTC
CDR3: CASSLVSRLGGKNIQYF

length: 13
D: -
size: -
J: TRBJ2-3
V: TRBV4-3
DNA: TGCGCCAGCAGCCAAGCCATCACAGATACGCAGTATTTT
CDR3: CASSQAITDTQYF

length: 18
D: -
size: -
J: TRBJ2-3
V: TRBV4-3
DNA: TGCGCCAGCAGCCAAGATCGTATGTTGGGGCCGACGGGAGATACGCAGTATTTT
CDR3: CASSQDRMLGPTGDTQYF

length: 13
D: -
size: few
J: TRBJ1-2
V: TRBV24-1
DNA: TGTGCCACCAGTGAGAAGGGGCGTAACGGCTACACCTTC
CDR3: CATSEKGRNGYTF

length: 15
D: TRBD2
size: few
J: TRBJ2-2
V: TRBV12-3/TRBV12-4
DNA: TGTGCCAGCAGTTTCGACGGGGGGAGGGGCGGGGAGCTGTTTTTT
CDR3: CASSFDGGRGGELFF

length: 17
D: -
size: few
J: TRBJ2-5
V: TRBV6-5
DNA: TGTGCCAGCAGTACGCTAAGGGACCAACTAAGGAAAGAGACCCAGTACTTC
CDR3: CASSTLRDQLRKETQYF

length: 15
D: -
size: -
J: TRBJ2-1
V: TRBV18
DNA: TGTGCCAGCTCACCAGGCCACAGGGCTCAGAATGAGCAGTTCTTC
CDR3: CASSPGHRAQNEQFF

length: 10
D: -
size: few
J: TRBJ1-1
V: TRBV19
DNA: TGTGCCAGCGGCTACACTGAAGCTTTCTTT
CDR3: CASGYTEAFF

length: 17
D: -
size: few
J: TRBJ2-1
V: TRBV6-2/TRBV6-3
DNA: TGTGCCAGCAGTTACTTCGGGGAATCTCAGTCCTACAATGAGCAGTTCTTC
CDR3: CASSYFGESQSYNEQFF